This TCR beta chain was sequenced during a study of breast tumors, draining lymph nodes, adjacent tissues. Study-level results: Findings are consistent with lymph node origin and intratumoral expansion of most tumor T cells. Data only fit, rather than demonstrated, lymph node origin of most tumor T cells. Tumors had less TCR diversity than lymph nodes, more than nontumor tissue. Tumor and nontumor repertoires were significantly more similar in luminal-like than in basal-like breast cancer.

Per the germline V gene, CDR1 is MDHEN and CDR2 is SYDVKM. The CDR3 sequence is 14 residues long. The V gene lost 6 bases and the J gene lost 6 bases, with 15 bases spanning the gap. Samples came from axillary lymph nodes draining the breast cancer. TCRdb processed the multiplex PCR reads anew with MiXCR; each CDR3 protein has one entry. The repertoire includes 190,000 or so distinct CDR3 sequences, approximately 33% of them detected once, and 4% to 4.5% sits in the top ten. On this clonotype: As yet, its antigen is unknown.

The sample consisted of axillary lymph node tissue. This rearrangement joins TRBV28 to TRBJ2-1; D is possibly TRBD1 or TRBD2 (5 bases each). The origin of this receptor is a female donor with breast cancer. Some clones in this sample may be carry-over from other donors' samples. The CDR3 DNA sequence: TGTGCCAGCAGATTTCCGGGACGAGGCAATGAGCAGTTCTTC. Its translation: CASRFPGRGNEQFF.